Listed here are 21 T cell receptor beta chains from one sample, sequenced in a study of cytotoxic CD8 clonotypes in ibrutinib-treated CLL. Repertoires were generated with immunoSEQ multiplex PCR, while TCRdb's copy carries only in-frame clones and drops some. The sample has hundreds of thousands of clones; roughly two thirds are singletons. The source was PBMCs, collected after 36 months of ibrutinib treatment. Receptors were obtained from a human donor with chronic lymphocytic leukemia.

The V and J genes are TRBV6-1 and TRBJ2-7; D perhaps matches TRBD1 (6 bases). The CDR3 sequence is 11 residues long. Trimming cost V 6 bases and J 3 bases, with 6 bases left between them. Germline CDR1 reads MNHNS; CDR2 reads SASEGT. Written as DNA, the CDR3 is TGTGCCAGCAGACAGGGCTACGAGCAGTACTTC. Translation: CASRQGYEQYF.

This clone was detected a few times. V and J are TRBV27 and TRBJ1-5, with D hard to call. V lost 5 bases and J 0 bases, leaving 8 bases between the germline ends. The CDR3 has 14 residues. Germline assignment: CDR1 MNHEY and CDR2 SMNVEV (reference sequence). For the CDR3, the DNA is TGTGCCAGCAGTCCCGGCAATAGCAATCAGCCCCAGCATTTT. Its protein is CASSPGNSNQPQHF.

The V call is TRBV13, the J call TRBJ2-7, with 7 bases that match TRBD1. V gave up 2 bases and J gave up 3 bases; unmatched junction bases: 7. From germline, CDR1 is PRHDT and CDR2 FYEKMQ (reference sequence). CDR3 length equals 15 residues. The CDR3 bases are TGTGCCAGCAGCTTATCATTTAGGGGGCGCTACGAGCAGTACTTC. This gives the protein CASSLSFRGRYEQYF. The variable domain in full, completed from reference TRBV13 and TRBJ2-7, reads AAGVIQSPRHLIKEKRETATLKCYPIPRHDTVYWYQQGPGQDPQFLISFYEKMQSDKGSIPDRFSAQQFSDYHSELNMSSLELGDSALYFCASSLSFRGRYEQYFGPGTRLTVT.

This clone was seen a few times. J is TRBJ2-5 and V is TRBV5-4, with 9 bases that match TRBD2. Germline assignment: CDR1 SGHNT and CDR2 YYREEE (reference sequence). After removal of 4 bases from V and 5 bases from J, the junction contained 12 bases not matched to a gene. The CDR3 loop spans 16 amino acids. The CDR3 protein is CASSPGASGIRETQYF. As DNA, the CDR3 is TGTGCCAGCAGCCCGGGGGCTAGCGGGATAAGGGAGACCCAGTACTTC.

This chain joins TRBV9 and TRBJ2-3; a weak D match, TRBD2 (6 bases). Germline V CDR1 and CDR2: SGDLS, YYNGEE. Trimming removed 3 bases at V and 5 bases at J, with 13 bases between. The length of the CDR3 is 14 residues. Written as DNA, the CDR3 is TGTGCCAGCAGCGGGAGACTAGAACAAGATACGCAGTATTTT. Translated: CASSGRLEQDTQYF.

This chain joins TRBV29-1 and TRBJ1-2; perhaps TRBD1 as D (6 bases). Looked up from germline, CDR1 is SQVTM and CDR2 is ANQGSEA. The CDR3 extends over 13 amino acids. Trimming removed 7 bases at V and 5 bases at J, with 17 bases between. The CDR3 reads CSGLGGAGYGYTF. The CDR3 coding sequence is TGCAGCGGCCTCGGGGGGGCTGGGTATGGCTACACCTTC.

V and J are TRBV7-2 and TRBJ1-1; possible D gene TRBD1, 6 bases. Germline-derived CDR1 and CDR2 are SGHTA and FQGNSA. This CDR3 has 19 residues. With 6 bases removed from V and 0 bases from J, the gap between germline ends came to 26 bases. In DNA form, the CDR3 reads TGTGCCAGCAGTAGTGGGGGGTTAGGGGGACCTCTGATGAACACTGAAGCTTTCTTT. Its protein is CASSSGGLGGPLMNTEAFF.

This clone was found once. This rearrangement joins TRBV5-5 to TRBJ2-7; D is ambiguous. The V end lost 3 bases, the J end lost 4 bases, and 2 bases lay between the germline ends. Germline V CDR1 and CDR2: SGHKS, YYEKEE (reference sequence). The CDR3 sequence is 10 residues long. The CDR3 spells CASSSYEQYF. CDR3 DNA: TGTGCCAGCAGCTCATACGAGCAGTACTTC. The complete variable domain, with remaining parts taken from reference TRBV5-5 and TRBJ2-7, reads DAGVTQSPTHLIKTRGQQVTLRCSPISGHKSVSWYQQVLGQGPQFIFQYYEKEERGRGNFPDRFSARQFPNYSSELNVNALLLGDSALYLCASSSYEQYFGPGTRLTVT.

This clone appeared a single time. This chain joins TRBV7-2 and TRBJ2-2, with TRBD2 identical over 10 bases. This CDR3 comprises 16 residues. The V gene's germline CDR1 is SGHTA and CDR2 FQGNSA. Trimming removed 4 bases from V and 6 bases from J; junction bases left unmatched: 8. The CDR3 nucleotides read TGTGCCAGCAGCTACGATACTCTAGCGGGGGCCGGGGAGCTGTTTTTT. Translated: CASSYDTLAGAGELFF.

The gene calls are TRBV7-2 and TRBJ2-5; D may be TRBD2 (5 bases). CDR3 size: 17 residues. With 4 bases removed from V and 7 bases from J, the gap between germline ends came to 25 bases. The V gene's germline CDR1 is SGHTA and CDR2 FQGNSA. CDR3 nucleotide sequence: TGTGCCAGCAGCTCCTCGCGGGCTGGAAAAATATTCGTGACCCAGTACTTC. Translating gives CASSSSRAGKIFVTQYF. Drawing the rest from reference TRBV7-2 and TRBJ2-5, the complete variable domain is GAGVSQSPSNKVTEKGKDVELRCDPISGHTALYWYRQSLGQGLEFLIYFQGNSAPDKSGLPSDRFSAERTGGSVSTLTIQRTQQEDSAVYLCASSSSRAGKIFVTQYFGPGTRLLVL.

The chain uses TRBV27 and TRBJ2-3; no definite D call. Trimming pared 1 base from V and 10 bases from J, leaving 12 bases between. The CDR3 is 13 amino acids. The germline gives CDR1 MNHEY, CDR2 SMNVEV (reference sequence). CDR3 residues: CASSLWPDKPQYF. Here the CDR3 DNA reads TGTGCCAGCAGTTTATGGCCAGACAAGCCGCAGTATTTT.

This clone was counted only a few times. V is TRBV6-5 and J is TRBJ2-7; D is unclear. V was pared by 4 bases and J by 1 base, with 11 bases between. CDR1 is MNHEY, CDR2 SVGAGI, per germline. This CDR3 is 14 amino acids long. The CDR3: CASSSSGISYEQYF. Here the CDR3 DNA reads TGTGCCAGCAGTTCCTCTGGTATATCCTACGAGCAGTACTTC.

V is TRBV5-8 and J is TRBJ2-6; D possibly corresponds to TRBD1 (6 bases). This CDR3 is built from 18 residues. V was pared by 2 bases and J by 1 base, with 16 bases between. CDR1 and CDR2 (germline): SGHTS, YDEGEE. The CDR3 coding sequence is TGTGCCAGCAGCTTTGTGAGACAGGATCGTTCTGGGGCCAACGTCCTGACTTTC. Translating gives CASSFVRQDRSGANVLTF.

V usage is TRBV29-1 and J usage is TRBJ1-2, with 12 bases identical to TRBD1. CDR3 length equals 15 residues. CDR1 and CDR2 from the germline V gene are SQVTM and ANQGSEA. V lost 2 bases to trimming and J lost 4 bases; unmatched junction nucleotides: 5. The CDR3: CSVEPRDRGPYGYTF. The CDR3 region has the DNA TGCAGCGTTGAACCCCGGGACAGGGGGCCCTATGGCTACACCTTC.

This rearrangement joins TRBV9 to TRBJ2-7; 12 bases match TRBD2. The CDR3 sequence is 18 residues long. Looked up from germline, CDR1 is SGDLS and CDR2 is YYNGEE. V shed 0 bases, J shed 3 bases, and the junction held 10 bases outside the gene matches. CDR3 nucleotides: TGTGCCAGCAGCGTAGGGGCCCTAGCGGGGGGGATCGACTACGAGCAGTACTTC. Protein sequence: CASSVGALAGGIDYEQYF.

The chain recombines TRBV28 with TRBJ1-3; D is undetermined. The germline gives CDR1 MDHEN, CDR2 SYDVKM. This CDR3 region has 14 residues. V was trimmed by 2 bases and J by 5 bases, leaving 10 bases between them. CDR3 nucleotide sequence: TGTGCCAGCAGTTTACGAGACGGACGAAACACCATATATTTT. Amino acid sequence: CASSLRDGRNTIYF.

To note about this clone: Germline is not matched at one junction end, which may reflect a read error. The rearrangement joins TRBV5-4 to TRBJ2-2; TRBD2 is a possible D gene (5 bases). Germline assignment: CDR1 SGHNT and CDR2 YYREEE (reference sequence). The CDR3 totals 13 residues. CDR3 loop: CASSLLGTGKLFF. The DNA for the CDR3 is TGTGCCAGCAGCTTGTTGGGCACCGGGAAGCTGTTTTTT. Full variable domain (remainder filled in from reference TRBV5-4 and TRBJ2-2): ETGVTQSPTHLIKTRGQQVTLRCSSQSGHNTVSWYQQALGQGPQFIFQYYREEENGRGNFPPRFSGLQFPNYSSELNVNALELDDSALYLCASSLLGTGKLFFGEGSRLTVL.

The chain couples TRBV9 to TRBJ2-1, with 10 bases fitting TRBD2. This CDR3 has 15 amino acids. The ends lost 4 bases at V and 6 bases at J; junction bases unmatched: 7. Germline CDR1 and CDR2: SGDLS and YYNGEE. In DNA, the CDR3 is TGTGCCAGCAGCCCTACTAGCGGGGCTACCAATGAGCAGTTCTTC. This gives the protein CASSPTSGATNEQFF.

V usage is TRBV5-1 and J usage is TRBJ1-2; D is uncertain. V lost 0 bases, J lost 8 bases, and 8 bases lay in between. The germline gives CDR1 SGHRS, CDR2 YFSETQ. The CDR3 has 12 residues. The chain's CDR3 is CASSLDRYGYTF. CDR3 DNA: TGCGCCAGCAGCTTGGACAGATACGGCTACACCTTC.

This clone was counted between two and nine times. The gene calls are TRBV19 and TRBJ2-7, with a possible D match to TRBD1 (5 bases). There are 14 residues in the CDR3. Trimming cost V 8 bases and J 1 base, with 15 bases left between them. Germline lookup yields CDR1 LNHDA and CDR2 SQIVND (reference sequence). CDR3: CASSVDSLSYEQYF. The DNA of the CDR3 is TGTGCCAGTTCCGTTGACAGCCTTTCCTACGAGCAGTACTTC. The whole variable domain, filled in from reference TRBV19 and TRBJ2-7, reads DGGITQSPKYLFRKEGQNVTLSCEQNLNHDAMYWYRQDPGQGLRLIYYSQIVNDFQKGDIAEGYSVSREKKESFPLTVTSAQKNPTAFYLCASSVDSLSYEQYFGPGTRLTVT.

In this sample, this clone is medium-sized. Written as DNA, the CDR3 is TGCAGTGCTAGAAATCCCGGACGGACCTTC. It specifies CSARNPGRTF. The chain recombines TRBV20-1 with TRBJ1-2, with D unresolved. This CDR3 comprises 10 residues. Germline V CDR1 and CDR2: DFQATT, SNEGSKA (reference sequence). V was pared by 2 bases and J by 14 bases, with 12 bases between.